One sample yielded the 10 T cell receptor beta chains listed below, sequenced in a study of beta chain features in type 1 diabetes (dated by TCRdb to 2016 to 2019). Library preparation used the immunoSEQ multiplex PCR assay. The entire isolated RNA was reverse transcribed using the High Capacity cDNA Reverse Transcription Kit, and thus expressed TCRB transcripts were sequenced. The table comes from immuneACCESS by way of TCRdb, which keeps in-frame sequences with V and J called. Part of the clones is missing from these tables; in studies checked, under half for an unresolved V gene and the rest for unknown reasons. Present in this sample are under 850,000 clones, about an eighth of which were seen just once. 0.02% to 0.025% of the sample lies in the top ten. Broad study findings and their caveats: In all four CD4+ subsets, TCRB CDR3 length was moderately but significantly shorter in type 1 diabetes patients.

The antigens of these receptors remain unknown. The specimen was naive CD4+ T cells from blood. The sample's cell subset or site, from its label and the paper: true naive CD4+ T cells. Source of these receptors: a man aged 18 to 29 with type 1 diabetes.

This clone was counted between two and nine times. V gene TRBV2 combines with J gene TRBJ2-1, with 11 bases identical to TRBD1. Germline lookup yields CDR1 SNHLY and CDR2 FYNNEI. CDR3 length equals 14 residues. J gave up 12 bases and V 8 bases, and 12 bases lay outside the gene matches. CDR3 sequence reads: CASSIGTGGEGQFF. The CDR3 DNA sequence: TGTGCCAGCTCTATCGGGACAGGGGGAGAAGGGCAGTTCTTC.

This clone showed up just a few times. The chain has TRBV20-1 and TRBJ2-1; unclear D gene. Germline lookup yields CDR1 DFQATT and CDR2 SNEGSKA (reference sequence). V was cut by 6 bases and J by 8 bases, with 11 bases left in between. The CDR3 is 11 amino acids. The CDR3 loop is CSAPRYDEQFF. CDR3 DNA sequence: TGCAGTGCCCCGAGGTACGATGAGCAGTTCTTC.

With respect to this clone: Additional DNA sequences in this sample encode the identical CDR3. The genes are TRBV7-3 and TRBJ2-3, with 13 bases fitting TRBD2. With 2 bases clipped from V and 2 bases from J, the junction kept 1 base outside the gene matches. The CDR3 runs 16 residues. Germline lookup yields CDR1 SGHTA and CDR2 FQGTGA. The CDR3 nucleotides are TGTGCCAGCAGCTTAGGACTAGCGGGGGCCACAGATACGCAGTATTTT. This sequence encodes CASSLGLAGATDTQYF.

This clone was observed a few times. The chain joins TRBV7-2 to TRBJ1-6; D uncertain. This CDR3 region has 12 residues. The V end was cut by 3 bases, the J end by 10 bases, with 7 bases between. CDR1 and CDR2 from the germline V gene are SGHTA and FQGNSA. CDR3: CASSFGVSPLHF. The CDR3 region has the DNA TGTGCCAGCAGCTTCGGAGTCTCACCCCTCCACTTT.

A few counts support this clone. The rearrangement links TRBV11-2 to TRBJ2-3; 13 bases agree with TRBD2. The germline CDR1 and CDR2 sequences are SGHAT and FQNNGV. Unmatched junction bases numbered 12, after V lost 6 bases and J lost 6 bases. The CDR3 runs 17 residues. For the CDR3, the DNA is TGTGCCAGCAGAAAGGGACTAGCGGGACCGGCGGGGGATACGCAGTATTTT. Amino acid sequence: CASRKGLAGPAGDTQYF.

The CDR3: CASSKEGSLQPQHF. DNA for the CDR3: TGTGCCAGCAGCAAAGAAGGGAGTCTTCAGCCCCAGCATTTT. The chain recombines TRBV7-9 with TRBJ1-5; D remains unclear. The V and J ends lost 5 bases and 6 bases respectively, with 14 bases between them. CDR1 SEHNR and CDR2 FQNEAQ come from the germline V gene (reference sequence). The CDR3 runs 14 residues.

V is TRBV5-1 and J is TRBJ2-6; 8 bases match TRBD1. The CDR3 is 18 residues long. Germline CDR1 is SGHRS and CDR2 is YFSETQ. With V trimmed by 0 bases and J by 0 bases, 5 bases remained unmatched. The CDR3 loop reads CASSLVRQGSSGANVLTF. In DNA, the CDR3 is TGCGCCAGCAGCTTGGTTCGACAGGGGAGCTCTGGGGCCAACGTCCTGACTTTC.

There are a few counts of this clone. The genes are TRBV7-8 and TRBJ1-5; D is unclear. The CDR3 is 16 amino acids. V was clipped by 2 bases and J by 0 bases, with 11 bases between them. CDR1 is SGHVS, CDR2 FQNEAQ, per germline. Here the CDR3 DNA reads TGTGCCAGCAGCTTAATGGGCAGAAATAGCAATCAGCCCCAGCATTTT. It codes for CASSLMGRNSNQPQHF.

This clone was picked up a small number of times. The chain recombines TRBV14 with TRBJ2-4; perhaps TRBD2 as D (5 bases). Trimming pared 1 base from V and 0 bases from J, leaving 13 bases between. This CDR3 is built from 17 residues. Germline V lookup: CDR1 SGHDN, CDR2 FVKESK. This CDR3 is CASSQGGLALAKNIQYF. The CDR3 DNA follows: TGTGCCAGCAGCCAAGGTGGGCTAGCTCTAGCCAAAAACATTCAGTACTTC.

This chain connects TRBV13 to TRBJ2-2; D not certain. V was clipped by 7 bases and J by 0 bases, with 6 bases between them. Germline lookup yields CDR1 PRHDT and CDR2 FYEKMQ (reference sequence). The CDR3 is 13 amino acids. The CDR3 loop reads CASTQPNTGELFF. The DNA of the CDR3 is TGTGCCAGCACCCAGCCGAACACCGGGGAGCTGTTTTTT.